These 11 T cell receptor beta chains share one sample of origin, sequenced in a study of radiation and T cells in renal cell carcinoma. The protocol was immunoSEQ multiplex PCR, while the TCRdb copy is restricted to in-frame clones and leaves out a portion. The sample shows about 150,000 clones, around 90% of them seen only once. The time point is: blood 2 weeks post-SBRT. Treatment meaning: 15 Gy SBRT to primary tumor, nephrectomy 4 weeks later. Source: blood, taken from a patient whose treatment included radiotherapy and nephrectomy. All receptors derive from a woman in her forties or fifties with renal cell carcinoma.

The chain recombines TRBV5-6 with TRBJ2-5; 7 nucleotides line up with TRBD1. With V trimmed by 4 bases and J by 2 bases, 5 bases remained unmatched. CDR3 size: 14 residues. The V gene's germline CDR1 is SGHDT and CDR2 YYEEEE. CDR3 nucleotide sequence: TGTGCCAGCAGCCCGGGACAGACTCAAGAGACCCAGTACTTC. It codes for CASSPGQTQETQYF.

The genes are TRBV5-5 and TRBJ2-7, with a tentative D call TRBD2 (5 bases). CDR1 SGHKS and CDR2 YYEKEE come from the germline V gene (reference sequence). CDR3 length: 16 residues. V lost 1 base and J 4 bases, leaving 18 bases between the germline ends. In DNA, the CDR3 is TGTGCCAGCAGCTTGTCGATCTCGAGGGTGATGTACGAGCAGTACTTC. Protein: CASSLSISRVMYEQYF.

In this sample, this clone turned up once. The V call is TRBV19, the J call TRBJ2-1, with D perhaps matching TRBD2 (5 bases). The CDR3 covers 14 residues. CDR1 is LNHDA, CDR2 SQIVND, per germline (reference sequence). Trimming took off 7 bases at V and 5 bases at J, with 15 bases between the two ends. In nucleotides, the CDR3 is TGTGCCAGTACCACTCCCGGGGTTCACAATGAGCAGTTCTTC. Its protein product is CASTTPGVHNEQFF.

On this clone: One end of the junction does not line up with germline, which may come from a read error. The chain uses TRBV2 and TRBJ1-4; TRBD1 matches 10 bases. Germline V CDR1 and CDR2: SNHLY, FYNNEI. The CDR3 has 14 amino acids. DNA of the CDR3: TGTGCCAGCAGGGAAGACAGGGGGCCAGAAAAACTGTTTTTT. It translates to CASREDRGPEKLFF. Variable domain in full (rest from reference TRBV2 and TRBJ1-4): EPEVTQTPSHQVTQMGQEVILRCVPISNHLYFYWYRQILGQKVEFLVSFYNNEISEKSEIFDDQFSVERPDGSNFTLKIRSTKLEDSAMYFCASREDRGPEKLFFGSGTQLSVL.

CDR3 amino acids: CASSVAWTGREQFF. CDR3 in DNA: TGTGCCAGCAGCGTAGCGTGGACAGGGCGGGAGCAGTTCTTC. The gene calls are TRBV9 and TRBJ2-1; 8 nucleotides line up with TRBD1. CDR1 SGDLS and CDR2 YYNGEE come from the germline V gene. The CDR3 extends over 14 amino acids. Trimming at V came to 0 bases and at J to 10 bases, leaving 6 bases not matched to a gene.

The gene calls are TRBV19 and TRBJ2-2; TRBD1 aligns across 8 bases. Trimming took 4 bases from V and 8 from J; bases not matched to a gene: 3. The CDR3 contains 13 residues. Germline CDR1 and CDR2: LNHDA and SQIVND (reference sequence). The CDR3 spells CASSTDREGELFF. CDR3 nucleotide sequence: TGTGCCAGTAGTACGGACAGGGAGGGGGAGCTGTTTTTT.

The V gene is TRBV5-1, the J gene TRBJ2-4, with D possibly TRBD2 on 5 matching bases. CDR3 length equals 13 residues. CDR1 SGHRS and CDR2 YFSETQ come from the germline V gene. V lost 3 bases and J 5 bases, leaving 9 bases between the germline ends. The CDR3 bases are TGCGCCAGCAGCTCTCACGGGGAAAACATTCAGTACTTC. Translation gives CASSSHGENIQYF.

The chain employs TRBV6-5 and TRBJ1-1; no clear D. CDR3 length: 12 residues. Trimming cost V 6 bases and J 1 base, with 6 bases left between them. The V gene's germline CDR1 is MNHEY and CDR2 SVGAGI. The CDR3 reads CASRPTNTEAFF. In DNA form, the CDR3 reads TGTGCCAGCAGACCGACGAACACTGAAGCTTTCTTT.

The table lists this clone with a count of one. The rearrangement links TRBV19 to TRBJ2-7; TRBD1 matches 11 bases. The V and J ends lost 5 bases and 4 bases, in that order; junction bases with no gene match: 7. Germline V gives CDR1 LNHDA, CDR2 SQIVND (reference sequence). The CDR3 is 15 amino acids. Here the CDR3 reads CASSQGQGASYEQYF. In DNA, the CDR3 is TGTGCCAGTAGTCAAGGACAGGGGGCATCATACGAGCAGTACTTC.

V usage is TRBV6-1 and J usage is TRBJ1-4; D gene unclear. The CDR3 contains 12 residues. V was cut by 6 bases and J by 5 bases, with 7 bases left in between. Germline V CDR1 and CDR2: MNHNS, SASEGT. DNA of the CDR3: TGTGCCAGCAGCTTGGGAAATGAAAAACTGTTTTTT. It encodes CASSLGNEKLFF.

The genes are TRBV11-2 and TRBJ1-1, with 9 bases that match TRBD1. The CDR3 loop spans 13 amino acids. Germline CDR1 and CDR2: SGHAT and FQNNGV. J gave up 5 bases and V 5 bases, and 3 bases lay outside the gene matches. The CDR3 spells CASSQTGGTEAFF. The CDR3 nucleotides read TGTGCCAGCAGCCAGACAGGGGGAACTGAAGCTTTCTTT.